Presented here are 9 T cell receptor beta chains from one specimen sequenced in a study of T cell clonality in common variable immunodeficiency. Antigen specificity for these receptors is unknown. The table came from immunoSEQ multiplex PCR; TCRdb's copy has only in-frame clones and leaves some out. The sample data list about 15,000 clones. Overall study findings and caveats: Common variable immunodeficiency TCR beta sequences reportedly had fewer deletions and N-nucleotide insertions.

The material sequenced was peripheral blood mononuclear cells. Every receptor here comes from a human donor with common variable immunodeficiency.

This clone is called medium-sized based on its frequency. Sequencing ends 3 residues short of the CDR3 end; the germline J gene provides the rest. V gene TRBV20-1 combines with J gene TRBJ2-3; D gene ambiguous. This CDR3 spans 13 amino acids. Per the germline V gene, CDR1 is DFQATT and CDR2 is SNEGSKA (reference sequence). Trimming took 6 bases from V and 4 from J, leaving 14 bases between them. Partial CDR3 DNA: TGCAGTGCCCTGGCGGCGGATCCAGATACG. This translates into CSALAADPDT. In full, the CDR3 is CSALAADPDTQYF.

In terms of frequency, this clone is medium-sized (0.01 to 0.1%). The CDR3 extends 3 residues past the end of the read, so its final part is completed from the germline J gene. This chain uses TRBV19 with TRBJ2-1, with 9 bases lining up with TRBD1. Germline V gene lookup returns CDR1 LNHDA and CDR2 SQIVND (reference sequence). The CDR3 consists of 14 residues. The trim removed 6 bases at V and 9 bases at J, leaving 9 bases unmatched. The chain's CDR3 is CASRGDRDLVEQFF. The DNA read from the CDR3 is TGTGCCAGTAGGGGGGACAGGGATTTGGTTGAG.

A note on this clone: The read finishes 3 residues shy of the CDR3 end, and the germline J gene is used to complete it. The chain combines TRBV20-1 with TRBJ2-5; 11 positions agree with TRBD1. CDR3 length: 15 residues. Germline trimming cut 6 bases from V and 2 bases from J; bases unmatched to any gene: 8. Per the germline V gene, CDR1 is DFQATT and CDR2 is SNEGSKA (reference sequence). The CDR3 DNA, read in part, is TGCAGTGCGCCTGGGGACAGGGGGGAGCAAGAGACC. Translation: CSAPGDRGEQET. The entire CDR3 protein is CSAPGDRGEQETQYF.

Comments on this clone: The read stops 3 residues short of the end of the CDR3; the missing end is completed from the germline J gene. This chain links TRBV5-1 with TRBJ2-5; 8 nucleotides match TRBD2. V lost 2 bases and J lost 1; bases outside the gene matches: 4. This CDR3 is 15 amino acids long. The germline gives CDR1 SGHRS, CDR2 YFSETQ. The DNA read from the CDR3 is TGCGCCAGCAGCTTAACCGGGACTAGCCAAGAGACC. It translates to CASSLTGTSQET. Given in full, the CDR3 is CASSLTGTSQETQYF.

A remark on this clone: Read sequence stops 3 residues before the CDR3 end, and the germline J gene provides the missing end. The rearrangement links TRBV5-4 to TRBJ2-2; D call uncertain. The CDR3 covers 13 residues. Germline V CDR1 and CDR2: SGHNT, YYREEE (reference sequence). V dropped 2 bases and J dropped 6 bases, with 8 bases sitting between them. The part of the CDR3 DNA that was read is TGTGCCAGCAGCTTAGGGTCCTCCGGGGAG. Protein sequence: CASSLGSSGE. The entire CDR3 reads CASSLGSSGELFF.

Comment on this clone: The read terminates 3 residues before the CDR3 end, so the remaining end is supplied by the germline J gene. The chain combines TRBV7-3 with TRBJ2-5; D not certain. CDR1 is SGHTA and CDR2 is FQGTGA in the germline V gene. Trimming took 0 bases from V and 4 from J, leaving 12 bases between them. The CDR3 loop spans 15 amino acids. CDR3 DNA (partial): TGTGCCAGCAGCTTAACCCAGAACCCGGGAGAGACC. Its protein is CASSLTQNPGET. The entire CDR3 reads CASSLTQNPGETQYF.

In regard to this clone: The missing CDR3 end, 3 residues past where the read stops, is filled in from the germline J gene. The chain recombines TRBV6-2 or TRBV6-3 with TRBJ2-7; 11 positions agree with TRBD1. V lost 2 bases, J lost 5 bases, and 5 bases stayed unmatched. Germline assignment: CDR1 MNHEY and CDR2 SVGEGT. The CDR3 has 15 amino acids. The DNA read from the CDR3 is TGTGCCAGCAGTTACGTTGGACAGGGGGCCGACGAG. Amino acids: CASSYVGQGADE. The full CDR3 protein is CASSYVGQGADEQYF.

For this clone: From the germline J gene comes the end of the CDR3, since the read stops 3 residues before it. V usage is TRBV7-2 and J usage is TRBJ2-7; 8 positions agree with TRBD2. This CDR3 has 15 amino acids. The germline gives CDR1 SGHTA, CDR2 FQGNSA. Trimming cost V 3 bases and J 6 bases; bases outside gene matches: 10. Here the CDR3 reads CASSFPGLGKSEQYF. CDR3 DNA (partial): TGTGCCAGCAGCTTCCCGGGACTAGGAAAGTCCGAG.

Concerning this clone itself: The sequenced fragment ends 3 residues before the CDR3 boundary, so the rest is inferred from the germline J gene. The genes are TRBV20-1 and TRBJ1-1, with D tentatively TRBD1 (6 bases). CDR3 size: 15 residues. Germline V gives CDR1 DFQATT, CDR2 SNEGSKA (reference sequence). V was clipped by 7 bases and J by 4 bases, with 22 bases between them. The CDR3 spells CSVLLLTGFRTEAFF. Incomplete CDR3 DNA: TGCAGTGTTCTTCTCCTCACAGGGTTTCGCACTGAA.